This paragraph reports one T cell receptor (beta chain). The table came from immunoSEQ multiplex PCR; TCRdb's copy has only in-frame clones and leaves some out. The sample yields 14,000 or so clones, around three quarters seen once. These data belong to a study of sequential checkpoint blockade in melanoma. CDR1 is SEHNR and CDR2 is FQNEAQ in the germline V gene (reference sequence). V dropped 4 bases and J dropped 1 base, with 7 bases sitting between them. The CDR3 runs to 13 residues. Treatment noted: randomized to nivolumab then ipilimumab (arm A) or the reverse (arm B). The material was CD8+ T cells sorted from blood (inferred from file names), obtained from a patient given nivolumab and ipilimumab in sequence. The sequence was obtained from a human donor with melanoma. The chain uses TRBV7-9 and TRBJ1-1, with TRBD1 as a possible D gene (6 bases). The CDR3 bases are TGTGCCAGCAGCTCGACAGGGAACACTGAAGCTTTCTTT. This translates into CASSSTGNTEAFF.